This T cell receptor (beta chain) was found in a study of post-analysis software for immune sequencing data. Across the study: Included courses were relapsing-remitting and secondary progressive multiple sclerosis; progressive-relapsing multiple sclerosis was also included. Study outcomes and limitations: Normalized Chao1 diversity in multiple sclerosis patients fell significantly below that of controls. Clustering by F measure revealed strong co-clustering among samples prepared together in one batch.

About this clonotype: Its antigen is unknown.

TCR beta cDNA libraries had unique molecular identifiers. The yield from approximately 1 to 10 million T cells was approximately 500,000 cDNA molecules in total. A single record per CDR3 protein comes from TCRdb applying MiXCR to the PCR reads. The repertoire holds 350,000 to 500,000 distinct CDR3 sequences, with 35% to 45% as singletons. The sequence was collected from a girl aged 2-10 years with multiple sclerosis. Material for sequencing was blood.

The CDR3 spells CASSITDYGYTF. DNA of the CDR3: TGTGCCAGCAGTATAACAGACTATGGCTACACCTTC. The J gene is TRBJ1-2, the V gene TRBV28; D remains unclear. From germline, CDR1 is MDHEN and CDR2 SYDVKM. This CDR3 is built from 12 residues. Trimming cost V 5 bases and J 3 bases, with 7 bases left between them.